Listed here are 25 T cell receptor beta chains from one sample, sequenced in a study of blood T cell repertoires in COVID-19. TCRdb keeps only in-frame clones here, not all; method: immunoSEQ multiplex PCR. This table has 250,000 or so clones, about four fifths appearing once. Sequencing input: peripheral blood. The origin of the receptors is a man in his forties or fifties with acute or convalescent COVID-19.

V and J are TRBV4-1 and TRBJ2-1; TRBD2 matches 7 bases. CDR1 and CDR2 (germline): MGHRA, YSYEKL. CDR3 length equals 18 residues. With V trimmed by 2 bases and J by 2 bases, 12 bases remained unmatched. The CDR3: CASSQTTLAGVTYNEQFF. The DNA for the CDR3 is TGCGCCAGCAGCCAAACTACCTTAGCGGGCGTCACCTACAATGAGCAGTTCTTC.

This rearrangement joins TRBV6-5 to TRBJ2-7; TRBD1 matches at 7 bases. Germline V gene sequence: CDR1 MNHEY, CDR2 SVGAGI. V shed 3 bases, J shed 0 bases, and the junction held 2 bases outside the gene matches. This CDR3 has 14 residues. CDR3 in amino acids: CASSYGTASYEQYF. CDR3 nucleotides: TGTGCCAGCAGTTATGGGACAGCCTCCTACGAGCAGTACTTC.

Only one count was recorded for this clone. The V call is TRBV3-1 (or the pseudogene TRBV3-2), the J call TRBJ1-6, with D uncertain. V was cut by 2 bases and J by 8 bases, with 7 bases left in between. CDR3 length: 13 amino acids. The V gene's germline CDR1 is LGHDT and CDR2 YNNKEL (reference sequence). The CDR3 loop is CASSQLGDSPLHF. The CDR3 coding sequence is TGTGCCAGCAGCCAACTCGGGGATTCACCCCTCCACTTT.

This chain connects TRBV5-6 to TRBJ2-5; 11 positions agree with TRBD1. Trimming took 6 bases from V and 1 from J; bases not matched to a gene: 11. CDR1 is SGHDT and CDR2 is YYEEEE in the germline V gene. This CDR3 is 17 amino acids long. CDR3 amino acids: CASTRTKDRGLQETQYF. CDR3 in DNA: TGTGCCAGCACACGAACCAAGGACAGGGGGCTCCAAGAGACCCAGTACTTC.

The V and J genes are TRBV7-3 and TRBJ2-1, with TRBD1 matching over 9 bases. V lost 4 bases and J lost 14; bases outside the gene matches: 3. The CDR3 length is 11 residues. From germline, CDR1 is SGHTA and CDR2 FQGTGA. In nucleotides, the CDR3 is TGTGCCAGCAGCTCAAGGACAGGGGAGTTCTTC. Protein: CASSSRTGEFF.

The chain is built from TRBV7-8 and TRBJ1-2; 9 bases are a match to TRBD1. Germline V lookup: CDR1 SGHVS, CDR2 FQNEAQ. V was pared by 2 bases and J by 4 bases, with 14 bases of the junction left unmatched. CDR3 size: 18 residues. The DNA for the CDR3 is TGTGCCAGCAGCTTACGCGGAGGCCGGGACAGGGACAGCTATGGCTACACCTTC. Translation gives CASSLRGGRDRDSYGYTF.

The genes are TRBV5-1 and TRBJ2-7; 8 bases map to TRBD2. V gave up 5 bases and J gave up 1 base; unmatched junction bases: 5. CDR3 length equals 14 residues. Germline CDR1 reads SGHRS; CDR2 reads YFSETQ. The CDR3 here is CASRGLAGSYEQYF. DNA of the CDR3: TGCGCCAGCAGAGGATTAGCGGGATCCTACGAGCAGTACTTC.

The rearrangement links TRBV18 to TRBJ1-2; 11 bases fit TRBD1. CDR1 and CDR2 from the germline V gene are KGHSH and LQKENI. The CDR3 is made up of 15 amino acids. V was pared by 4 bases and J by 6 bases, with 7 bases of the junction left unmatched. The DNA of the CDR3 is TGTGCCAGCTCACGTGGGACAGGGGGGTTTGATGGCTACACCTTC. Translating it yields CASSRGTGGFDGYTF.

This sequence joins TRBV2 and TRBJ1-1; 7 bases align to TRBD1. Germline V CDR1 and CDR2: SNHLY, FYNNEI. J was trimmed by 1 base and V by 6 bases; bases with no gene match: 2. This CDR3 contains 13 residues. CDR3 DNA sequence: TGTGCCAGCAGGGACAGGACGAACACTGAAGCTTTCTTT. Protein: CASRDRTNTEAFF. The full variable domain, its missing parts supplied by reference TRBV2 and TRBJ1-1, is EPEVTQTPSHQVTQMGQEVILRCVPISNHLYFYWYRQILGQKVEFLVSFYNNEISEKSEIFDDQFSVERPDGSNFTLKIRSTKLEDSAMYFCASRDRTNTEAFFGQGTRLTVV.

The chain combines TRBV19 with TRBJ2-7; 8 bases are a match to TRBD1. Trimming took 5 bases from V and 5 from J; bases not matched to a gene: 17. The CDR3 is 17 amino acids. Germline V lookup: CDR1 LNHDA, CDR2 SQIVND (reference sequence). The CDR3 is CASSPGTGSLLVHEQYF. The DNA for the CDR3 is TGTGCCAGTAGTCCCGGGACAGGTAGTTTGTTGGTCCACGAGCAGTACTTC. Filled out from reference TRBV19 and TRBJ2-7, the complete variable domain reads DGGITQSPKYLFRKEGQNVTLSCEQNLNHDAMYWYRQDPGQGLRLIYYSQIVNDFQKGDIAEGYSVSREKKESFPLTVTSAQKNPTAFYLCASSPGTGSLLVHEQYFGPGTRLTVT.

This rearrangement joins TRBV14 to TRBJ2-7, with D unclear. The CDR3 runs 13 residues. V was trimmed by 4 bases and J by 0 bases, leaving 7 bases between them. Germline V gene sequence: CDR1 SGHDN, CDR2 FVKESK. CDR3 bases: TGTGCCAGCAGCCCGTCGGGCTCCTACGAGCAGTACTTC. This encodes CASSPSGSYEQYF.

The J gene is TRBJ1-1, the V gene TRBV6-5; D uncertain. CDR1 MNHEY and CDR2 SVGAGI come from the germline V gene. The CDR3 covers 12 residues. V shed 8 bases and J shed 5 bases, with 12 bases lying between them. CDR3 amino acids: CASGSPLTEAFF. CDR3 nucleotide sequence: TGTGCCAGCGGCTCTCCCTTAACTGAAGCTTTCTTT.

The gene calls are TRBV5-1 and TRBJ1-1; D is undetermined. The V end lost 3 bases, the J end lost 5 bases, and 5 bases lay between the germline ends. Germline CDR1 SGHRS, CDR2 YFSETQ. There are 11 residues in the CDR3. The CDR3 bases are TGCGCCAGCAGCTCCCGTACTGAAGCTTTCTTT. As protein: CASSSRTEAFF. Drawing the rest from reference TRBV5-1 and TRBJ1-1, the complete variable domain is KAGVTQTPRYLIKTRGQQVTLSCSPISGHRSVSWYQQTPGQGLQFLFEYFSETQRNKGNFPGRFSGRQFSNSRSEMNVSTLELGDSALYLCASSSRTEAFFGQGTRLTVV.

The genes are TRBV7-9 and TRBJ1-6; maybe TRBD1 (5 bases). V lost 0 bases, J lost 10 bases, and 7 bases lay in between. The CDR3 has 13 residues. Germline V gene data show CDR1 as SEHNR and CDR2 as FQNEAQ (reference sequence). CDR3 sequence (DNA): TGTGCCAGCAGCTTAGCGCAGGGCTCACCCCTCCACTTT. It encodes CASSLAQGSPLHF.

V usage is TRBV5-8 and J usage is TRBJ1-2; TRBD1 aligns across 7 bases. The germline CDR1 and CDR2 sequences are SGHTS and YDEGEE. The CDR3 consists of 14 residues. V gave up 0 bases and J gave up 2 bases; unmatched junction bases: 1. The CDR3 region is CASSLGDRNYGYTF. CDR3 DNA sequence: TGTGCCAGCAGCTTGGGGGACAGAAACTATGGCTACACCTTC.

The rearrangement uses TRBV12-3 or TRBV12-4 and TRBJ2-7; D may be TRBD1 (6 bases). This CDR3 has 13 amino acids. The V end lost 8 bases, the J end lost 3 bases, and 14 bases lay between the germline ends. The CDR3 protein is CASGGQPLYEQYF. As DNA, the CDR3 is TGTGCCAGCGGGGGCCAGCCACTCTACGAGCAGTACTTC.

This rearrangement joins TRBV5-1 to TRBJ1-2; D gene uncertain. Germline values: CDR1 SGHRS, CDR2 YFSETQ. The CDR3 has 16 amino acids. The germline V and J ends were trimmed by 0 bases and 8 bases, with 20 bases remaining between them. As DNA, the CDR3 is TGCGCCAGCAGCTTGGCCGGGGAGTTATATCTTGGGGGCTACACCTTC. It encodes CASSLAGELYLGGYTF.

This chain connects TRBV10-3 to TRBJ2-2; weak D call: TRBD1 (7 bases). CDR3 length: 15 residues. CDR1 is ENHRY, CDR2 SYGVKD, per germline. V lost 10 bases and J lost 2, with 17 bases in between. The CDR3 spells CATSQGGPNTGELFF. The CDR3 DNA reads TGTGCCACGAGCCAGGGGGGCCCAAACACCGGGGAGCTGTTTTTT.

This chain joins TRBV5-8 and TRBJ2-3; a possible D gene is TRBD1 (5 bases). The CDR3 covers 17 residues. V was shortened by 3 bases and J by 1 base, with 18 bases between the two germline ends. CDR1 is SGHTS and CDR2 is YDEGEE in the germline V gene. The CDR3 DNA is TGTGCCAGCAGCTCACACCCGCAATCGACAGGCACAGATACGCAGTATTTT. Translation: CASSSHPQSTGTDTQYF.

V gene TRBV10-3 combines with J gene TRBJ1-5; D not certain. The V end was cut by 2 bases, the J end by 0 bases, with 8 bases between. Germline V gene sequence: CDR1 ENHRY, CDR2 SYGVKD. CDR3 length: 15 amino acids. The CDR3 region is CAISETAGSNQPQHF. CDR3 coding DNA: TGTGCCATCAGTGAGACGGCGGGTAGCAATCAGCCCCAGCATTTT.

Turning to this clone: The sample contains more than one DNA sequence encoding this CDR3. The chain has TRBV5-1 and TRBJ2-5; TRBD1 matches at 8 bases. From germline, CDR1 is SGHRS and CDR2 YFSETQ. The CDR3 runs to 14 residues. With V trimmed by 4 bases and J by 2 bases, 4 bases remained unmatched. The CDR3 sequence is CASSPGQAQETQYF. The CDR3 DNA reads TGCGCCAGCAGCCCGGGACAGGCTCAAGAGACCCAGTACTTC.

The V call is TRBV7-8, the J call TRBJ2-1, with 9 bases fitting TRBD1. From germline, CDR1 is SGHVS and CDR2 FQNEAQ. The CDR3 loop spans 15 amino acids. The ends lost 5 bases at V and 7 bases at J; junction bases unmatched: 9. The CDR3 DNA follows: TGTGCCAGCAGCGCCTCCGGGACAGGGTGGAATGAGCAGTTCTTC. It codes for CASSASGTGWNEQFF.

The chain is built from TRBV29-1 and TRBJ1-3; 8 bases line up with TRBD1. V trimming: 5 bases; J trimming: 4 bases; junction bases outside the gene matches: 7. Per germline, CDR1 SQVTM and CDR2 ANQGSEA. The length of the CDR3 is 14 residues. This CDR3 reads CSVTPRGQGNTIYF. In DNA, the CDR3 is TGCAGCGTTACGCCCAGGGGGCAAGGAAACACCATATATTTT.

The chain links TRBV6-1 to TRBJ1-2; no firm D call. The CDR3 consists of 17 residues. The germline gives CDR1 MNHNS, CDR2 SASEGT. The germline V and J ends were trimmed by 2 bases and 4 bases, with 20 bases remaining between them. CDR3 bases: TGTGCCAGCAGTGAACCCGGCAGGCTCACGACTACCTATGGCTACACCTTC. Encoded protein: CASSEPGRLTTTYGYTF.

The V call is TRBV10-3, the J call TRBJ2-3; TRBD2 aligns across 11 bases. J was trimmed by 0 bases and V by 0 bases; bases with no gene match: 8. The CDR3 covers 19 residues. The germline V gene has CDR1 ENHRY and CDR2 SYGVKD. CDR3 nucleotide sequence: TGTGCCATCAGTGAGTCTTGGCTAGCGGGAGGTACAAGCACAGATACGCAGTATTTT. Amino acid sequence: CAISESWLAGGTSTDTQYF.